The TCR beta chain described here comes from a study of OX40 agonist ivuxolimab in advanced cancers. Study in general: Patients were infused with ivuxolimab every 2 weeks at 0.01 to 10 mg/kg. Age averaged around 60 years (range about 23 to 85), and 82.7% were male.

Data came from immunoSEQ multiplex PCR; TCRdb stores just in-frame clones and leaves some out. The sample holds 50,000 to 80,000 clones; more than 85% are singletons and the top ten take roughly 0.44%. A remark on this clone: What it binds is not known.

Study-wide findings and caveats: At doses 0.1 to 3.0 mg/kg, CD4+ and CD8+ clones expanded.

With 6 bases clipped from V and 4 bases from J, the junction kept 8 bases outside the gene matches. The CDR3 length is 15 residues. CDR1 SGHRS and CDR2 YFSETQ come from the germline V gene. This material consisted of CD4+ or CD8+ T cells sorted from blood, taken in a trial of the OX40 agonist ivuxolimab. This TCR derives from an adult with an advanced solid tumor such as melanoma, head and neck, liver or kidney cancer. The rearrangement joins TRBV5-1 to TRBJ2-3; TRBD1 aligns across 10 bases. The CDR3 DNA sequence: TGCGCCAGCAAACCGACCGGGACAGGGGCAGATACGCAGTATTTT. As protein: CASKPTGTGADTQYF.